Listed here is a single T cell receptor (beta chain). The data derive from a study of OX40 agonist ivuxolimab in advanced cancers. Measured with immunoSEQ multiplex PCR; TCRdb has only the in-frame clones, and not every one. The sample shows about 33,000 clones, around 85% of them seen only once. This sequence was found in an adult with an advanced solid tumor such as melanoma, head and neck, liver or kidney cancer. The specimen was CD4+ or CD8+ T cells sorted from blood, collected in a trial of the OX40 agonist ivuxolimab.

CDR3 loop: CASSPGPNYEQYF. CDR3 coding DNA: TGCGCCAGCAGCCCCGGACCGAACTACGAGCAGTACTTC. The chain uses TRBV5-1 and TRBJ2-7; D is uncertain. V was clipped by 4 bases and J by 3 bases, with 11 bases between them. The CDR3 totals 13 residues. CDR1 is SGHRS and CDR2 is YFSETQ in the germline V gene.